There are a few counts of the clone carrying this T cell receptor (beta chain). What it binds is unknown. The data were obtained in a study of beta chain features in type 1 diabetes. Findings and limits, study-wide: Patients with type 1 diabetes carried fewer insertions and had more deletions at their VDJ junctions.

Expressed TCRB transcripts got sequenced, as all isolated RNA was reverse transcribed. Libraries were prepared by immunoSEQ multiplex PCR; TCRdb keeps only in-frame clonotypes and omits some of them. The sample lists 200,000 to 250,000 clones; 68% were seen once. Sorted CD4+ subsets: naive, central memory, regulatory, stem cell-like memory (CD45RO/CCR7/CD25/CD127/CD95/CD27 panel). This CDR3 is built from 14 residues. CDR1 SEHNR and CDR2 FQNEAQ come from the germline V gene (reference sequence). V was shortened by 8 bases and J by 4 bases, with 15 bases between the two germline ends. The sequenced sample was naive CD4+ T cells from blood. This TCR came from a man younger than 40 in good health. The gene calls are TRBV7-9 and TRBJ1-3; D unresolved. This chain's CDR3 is CASSPSGSGNTIYF. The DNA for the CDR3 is TGTGCCAGCTCCCCTTCGGGGTCCGGAAACACCATATATTTT. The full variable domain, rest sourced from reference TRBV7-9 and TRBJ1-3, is DTGVSQNPRHKITKRGQNVTFRCDPISEHNRLYWYRQTLGQGPEFLTYFQNEAQLEKSRLLSDRFSAERPKGSFSTLEIQRTEQGDSAMYLCASSPSGSGNTIYFGEGSWLTVV.